Sequencing of this T cell receptor beta chain was carried out in a study of cytomegalovirus exposure and HLA in healthy donors (dated 2017 in TCRdb). Study-level background: According to an earlier analysis of a few hundred of the donors, roughly 180 million T cells yielded 117 million unique TCR beta sequences and 276 Gb of sequence data. About 330 gigabases of sequencing data and roughly 81 million unique TCR sequences made up an early release that covered around 640 HLA-typed donors. Among the roughly 370 genotyped donors, 75% to 90% belonged to the genetic ancestry cluster associated with self-reported Caucasian donors. The study was designed to test whether signatures of past pathogen exposure could be identified by cataloging public T cell receptors. The study profiled the T cell repertoires of around 700 subjects by immunosequencing and related them to cytomegalovirus serostatus. In addition to the first cohort of 666 subjects, a separate validation cohort of 130 or so different subjects was used. To predict cytomegalovirus infection status, the study brought together high-throughput TCR immunosequencing, statistical association of individual TCRs with disease status, and machine learning. In a later analysis, previously published TCR beta repertoires from 670 or so donors were re-analyzed and high-resolution HLA genotyping was added so that TCR occurrence patterns could be studied. Rather than drawing on any new phenotypic data, the later analysis identified candidate immune exposures from TCR beta sequences and the way those sequences occurred across donors. To decide whether each TCR beta V gene segment behaved as functional or pseudogenic, an earlier analysis of 587 of the donors relied on high-throughput TCR beta sequencing. Donor age, sex, ethnicity and CMV serostatus were collected together with the repertoire data. A later genetic analysis took genome-wide SNP genotypes for about 55% of the 666 donors and used that subset as a discovery cohort. All discovery cohort repertoires had been generated on a single sequencing platform. Both class I and class II loci were covered by HLA typing, at four-digit resolution. The number of donors typed differed by locus, with 629-630 for A, B, C, DRB1 and DQB1, 522 for DQA1, under 610 for DPA1, and some 470 for DPB1. Roughly five DR-DQ haplotypes were handled as single units for association and clustering, since linkage in the cohort was strong. Among 350 to 400 genotyped donors of the cohort, an average of approximately 230,000 unique TCR beta nucleotide sequences were sequenced per donor, about a sixth of them non-productive. The investigation overall reported the following: When HLA alleles, especially DR and DQ, strongly co-occurred, attributing TCR associations to individual alleles was difficult. The 87-base-pair reads could not distinguish some IMGT-functional V segments, including TRBV6-2 and TRBV6-3, so those segments were excluded. A total of 150 or so TCR beta chains were listed by the study as associated with cytomegalovirus. In a later analysis, most CMV-associated TCR beta chains were found to appear HLA-restricted, with HLA associations seemingly driven largely by CMV exposure. The authors suggested that the approach could potentially be generalized to other disease states and immunological phenotypes. In an earlier analysis of 500 to 650 of the donors, most TCR beta V segments appeared in productive rearrangements about 90% or about 30% of the time, broadly matching IMGT annotations. Because HLA typing was missing for some donors at each locus, association tests included only the typed subset. A later analysis associated about 16,000 TCR beta sequences with specific HLA alleles at a false discovery rate of 0.05. In both the original and validation cohorts, the classifier was reported to diagnose cytomegalovirus status with high specificity and sensitivity. Correlated functional status among segregating V segments might be attributable to linkage disequilibrium, but an unknown experimental factor could not be ruled out. Most TCR sequences were seen in very few donors, while some public TCRs were found in many individuals. In a later analysis, TCR association rates were found to vary across HLA loci, with the most associated TCRs seen for DRB1 alleles and the fewest for HLA-C alleles. A cluster of highly shared sequence variants was judged likely to represent a technical artifact of the sequencing pipeline. According to a later genetic analysis, donors in an Asian-associated ancestry cluster had fewer N-insertions in productive TCRs than the roughly 700-donor mean. In a later genetic analysis, a missense DCLRE1C variant was associated with V-gene and J-gene trimming of TCR beta chains, and the association was replicated in an independent cohort. Roughly uniform sequencing depth across donors was assumed in presence/absence analyses, although this assumption may not hold. In vitro tests confirmed that a few of the cytomegalovirus-associated TCR beta chains recognize cytomegalovirus antigens. A further reported finding was that TCR beta sequences accurately predicted the HLA-A and HLA-B alleles for most subjects in the first cohort. In a later analysis, HLA-associated TCR beta chains showed more clonal expansion and lower generation probabilities than non-associated chains that were equally common. A later analysis reported that several top co-occurrence clusters appeared linked to parvovirus B19, influenza, CMV and Epstein-Barr virus. Immune exposure information for the cohort was limited to CMV serostatus. Because counts were too low, some 16 rarely observed V segments, including chromosome 9 orphons, were excluded from the earlier analysis of 587 of the donors. This cohort had only TCR beta chains sequenced, and the lack of alpha or paired-chain data limited which features could be detected.

The library came from the immunoSEQ multiplex PCR assay. For the multiplex PCR, a mixture combining 60 forward primers for TCR Vbeta segments and 13 reverse primers for TCR Jbeta segments was used. The CDR3 region of rearranged TCR beta genes was amplified from genomic DNA by a multiplex PCR assay. On the Illumina HiSeq System, the amplified TCR beta libraries were sequenced as 87-base-pair reads. The study's processing was this. Across the roughly 640 repertoires, a later analysis counted tens of millions of unique TCR beta chains, roughly 11 million of which were shared by at least two donors. Raw reads were error-corrected and collapsed into unique sequences by a nearest-neighbor algorithm in which closely related sequences were merged to remove PCR and sequencing errors. CDR3 sequences were aligned to IMGT reference sequences to assign V, D and J gene segments. For a sequence to be retained, at least a six-nucleotide match to both a V gene segment and a J gene segment was required. Rearrangements were called productive when the CDR3 lacked stop codons and stayed in frame with V and J; all others were non-productive. CDR3 was defined according to IMGT convention as the region running from the second conserved V-encoded cysteine to the conserved J-encoded phenylalanine. Sequences without an unambiguous match to a single V gene segment were excluded from the earlier analysis of a few hundred of the donors. An earlier analysis of several hundred of the donors called V segments functional above 56.7% productive rearrangements and segregating when the between-donor standard deviation exceeded 5%. A statistical classification framework was built for diagnosing cytomegalovirus status from the catalog of TCR beta chain sequences. V and J gene assignment, in a later analysis, came from comparing TCR nucleotide sequences with IMGT/GENE-DB human TR gene sequences. Using the TCRdist pipeline, a later analysis assigned CDR3 sequences along with most-parsimonious VDJ recombination scenarios. In a later analysis, every TCR beta chain was defined by the combination of its CDR3 amino acid sequence and its V-gene family, and reads without a unique V-gene family were dropped. In a later analysis, nearly 600 highly shared, low-generation-probability nucleotide sequences were removed to address suspected cross-contamination and a sequencing artifact. For each public chain, a later analysis derived a clonal expansion index from normalized ranks of inferred template counts within each repertoire. A later analysis computed generation probabilities with a VDJ recombination model fitted to out-of-frame rearrangements, and checked the results against IGoR. In a later analysis, TCR-TCR, TCR-HLA and TCR-CMV co-occurrence was scored with hypergeometric tests, and a repertoire-size bias correction was applied to TCR pairs. In a later analysis, false discovery rates were estimated by permuting HLA or CMV assignments 20 times. In a later analysis, co-occurring TCRs were grouped using DBSCAN, with TCRdist sequence similarity added in when clustering inside HLA-allele-positive subsets. For co-occurrence clustering, repertoires with fewer than 30,000 or more than 120,000 public chains were excluded, along with a handful of repertoires with anomalous nucleotide sharing. As stored in TCRdb, this immuneACCESS dataset retains in-frame rearrangements with V and J assigned. A fraction of the clones does not appear; measured against another copy, unresolved V genes explain less than half of the discrepancy, and the remainder lacks a known reason. The DNA was the basis for D and trimming; V, J and clone size are from that table. For this sample the table gives 100,000 to 120,000 clones, of which 65% to 85% were detected only once. The ten largest account for approximately 5% of the sample.

The CDR3, from cysteine to phenylalanine, totals 15 residues. CDR3 DNA only is kept here, 45 bases in frame from base 1. Taken from the germline V gene, the CDR1 and CDR2 loops are SGHTA and FQGNSA. V lost 1 base and J lost 4 bases; the stretch between them is 13 bases long. Remarks on this clone: Its antigen remains unidentified. Base qualities are not recorded, but no much larger clone differs from it by a single base.

The cohort comprised approximately 700 healthy bone marrow donors. At the time of sampling, all cohort members were nominally healthy, though unrecorded immune exposures were likely present. The donor tested CMV seropositive and was one of the 289 seropositive cohort members. Each donor provided a peripheral blood sample, and peripheral blood mononuclear cells were used for TCR beta sequencing. The Qiagen DNeasy Blood Extraction Kit was used to extract genomic DNA from the blood cell samples. The chain links TRBV7-2 with TRBJ1-2, and perhaps TRBD1 as D gene, on 5 matching bases. The source is a woman in her twenties or thirties in good health and CMV-seropositive. The sequenced sample was PBMCs. The CDR3 amino acid sequence is: CASSLGSQGRYGYTF. The DNA reads TGTGCCAGCAGCTTAGGGTCCCAGGGTCGCTATGGCTACACCTTC. Reference TRBV7-2 and TRBJ1-2 proteins supply the regions before and after the CDR3; the full variable domain is: GAGVSQSPSNKVTEKGKDVELRCDPISGHTALYWYRQSLGQGLEFLIYFQGNSAPDKSGLPSDRFSAERTGGSVSTLTIQRTQQEDSAVYLCASSLGSQGRYGYTFGSGTRLTVV.